One and the same sample provided the 25 T cell receptor beta chains below, sequenced in a study of cytomegalovirus exposure and HLA in healthy donors. Use of 60 Vbeta and 13 Jbeta primers characterized the PCR. Only in-frame clones appear in the TCRdb table, and some are missing; sequencing was by immunoSEQ multiplex PCR. The sample shows around 150,000 clones, approximately 80% of them seen only once. Sequenced sample: PBMCs. These TCRs come from a male donor in good health and CMV-seronegative.

Note on this clone: Other DNA sequences from this sample encode an identical CDR3 as well. The chain has TRBV7-3 and TRBJ2-6; the D is unclear. V was shortened by 5 bases and J by 0 bases, with 20 bases between the two germline ends. Per the germline V gene, CDR1 is SGHTA and CDR2 is FQGTGA. The CDR3 runs to 19 residues. CDR3 sequence (DNA): TGTGCCAGCAGCCTACGCAACTGGGCGCGCCACTCTGGGGCCAACGTCCTGACTTTC. Its protein product is CASSLRNWARHSGANVLTF.

The CDR3 loop is CASSFRGTGELFF. The CDR3 nucleotides read TGTGCCAGCAGTTTCAGGGGAACCGGGGAGCTGTTTTTT. The chain has TRBV27 and TRBJ2-2; D perhaps matches TRBD1 (6 bases). Trimming took off 3 bases at V and 5 bases at J, with 7 bases between the two ends. The CDR3 covers 13 residues. The germline V gene encodes CDR1 MNHEY and CDR2 SMNVEV (reference sequence).

V usage is TRBV10-3 and J usage is TRBJ2-5; TRBD1 matches at 8 bases. The J call may be wrong; the DNA end is better matched by TRBJ2-7. In germline, CDR1 is ENHRY, CDR2 SYGVKD. The CDR3 loop spans 15 amino acids. CDR3: CATKEGQVSSYEQYF. Here the CDR3 DNA reads TGTGCCACCAAAGAGGGACAGGTGAGCTCCTACGAGCAGTACTTC.

This sequence joins TRBV19 and TRBJ2-5; TRBD2 might be the D (6 bases). Germline CDR1 reads LNHDA; CDR2 reads SQIVND (reference sequence). This CDR3 comprises 12 residues. The V gene lost 5 bases and the J gene lost 5 bases, with 9 bases spanning the gap. The CDR3 DNA follows: TGTGCCAGTAGTGGGGGGAAGGAGACCCAGTACTTC. Its protein product is CASSGGKETQYF.

The chain is built from TRBV4-1 and TRBJ2-7; 7 positions agree with TRBD2. Germline V gene data show CDR1 as MGHRA and CDR2 as YSYEKL. V lost 4 bases to trimming and J lost 7 bases; unmatched junction nucleotides: 13. The CDR3 has 15 residues. The CDR3 sequence: CASSLQRGGLSEQYF. The CDR3 DNA sequence: TGCGCCAGCAGCCTCCAAAGGGGAGGGTTGAGTGAGCAGTACTTC.

V usage is TRBV7-9 and J usage is TRBJ1-3; possible D gene TRBD1, 5 bases. Germline V lookup: CDR1 SEHNR, CDR2 FQNEAQ (reference sequence). The CDR3 extends over 16 amino acids. Between the trimmed V and J ends, which lost 5 bases and 0 bases, there was a span of 14 bases. For the CDR3, the DNA is TGTGCCAGCAGCCACCCTGGCGGGACCTCTGGAAACACCATATATTTT. This gives the protein CASSHPGGTSGNTIYF.

The chain uses TRBV27 and TRBJ1-4; a possible D gene is TRBD1 (6 bases). Looked up from germline, CDR1 is MNHEY and CDR2 is SMNVEV (reference sequence). The CDR3 runs 14 residues. The V end lost 6 bases, the J end lost 8 bases, and 16 bases lay between the germline ends. CDR3 nucleotide sequence: TGTGCCAGCAGGCCTAACAGGGTGTACGAAAAACTGTTTTTT. Translating gives CASRPNRVYEKLFF.

The chain combines TRBV2 with TRBJ2-2, with D possibly being TRBD2 (6 bases). Germline-derived CDR1 and CDR2 are SNHLY and FYNNEI. The CDR3 is 15 amino acids. Trimming removed 3 bases at V and 1 base at J, with 9 bases between. CDR3 residues: CASSEWGLNTGELFF. The CDR3, as DNA: TGTGCCAGCAGTGAGTGGGGACTGAACACCGGGGAGCTGTTTTTT. Looking up the rest from reference TRBV2 and TRBJ2-2 gives the full variable domain: EPEVTQTPSHQVTQMGQEVILRCVPISNHLYFYWYRQILGQKVEFLVSFYNNEISEKSEIFDDQFSVERPDGSNFTLKIRSTKLEDSAMYFCASSEWGLNTGELFFGEGSRLTVL.

There are a few counts of this clone. The chain recombines TRBV30 with TRBJ1-6, with a weak D call TRBD1 (6 bases). CDR3 length: 14 amino acids. Germline V gives CDR1 GTSNPN, CDR2 SVGIG (reference sequence). V was shortened by 6 bases and J by 8 bases, with 17 bases between the two germline ends. As DNA, the CDR3 is TGTGCCTGTGATGAGGGACACGGGGATTCACCCCTCCACTTT. It translates to CACDEGHGDSPLHF.

This clone was detected a few times. V usage is TRBV9 and J usage is TRBJ1-4; no definite D call. This CDR3 contains 15 residues. Germline V gene sequence: CDR1 SGDLS, CDR2 YYNGEE. V gave up 0 bases and J gave up 1 base, with 7 bases separating them. CDR3 nucleotide sequence: TGTGCCAGCAGCGTAGGAAGAGTAACTAATGAAAAACTGTTTTTT. It specifies CASSVGRVTNEKLFF.

DNA for the CDR3: TGTGCCAGCAGCGTAACCGGGGGAATAGGAGATACGCAGTATTTT. This sequence encodes CASSVTGGIGDTQYF. The chain links TRBV9 to TRBJ2-3, with a weak D call TRBD2 (6 bases). Germline CDR1 SGDLS, CDR2 YYNGEE. The CDR3 sequence is 15 residues long. Trimming left V 1 base short and J 5 bases short, with 14 bases between.

The gene calls are TRBV2 and TRBJ1-5; no firm D call. V was cut by 6 bases and J by 1 base, with 16 bases left in between. CDR1 and CDR2 from the germline V gene are SNHLY and FYNNEI. The CDR3 extends over 16 amino acids. This CDR3 is CASSRPTEGSNQPQHF. In DNA form, the CDR3 reads TGTGCCAGCAGCCGACCAACCGAGGGAAGCAATCAGCCCCAGCATTTT.

This chain joins TRBV9 and TRBJ2-3, with 8 bases fitting TRBD2. The junction had 6 bases not matched to a gene; V was cut back by 0 bases and J by 3 bases. The CDR3 has 16 residues. The V gene's germline CDR1 is SGDLS and CDR2 YYNGEE. CDR3 DNA sequence: TGTGCCAGCAGCGTAGACGGGACTAGAGGTACAGATACGCAGTATTTT. Its translation is CASSVDGTRGTDTQYF.

V is TRBV28 and J is TRBJ2-7, with D possibly matching TRBD2 (7 bases). This CDR3 has 13 amino acids. The germline V and J ends were trimmed by 3 bases and 5 bases, with 11 bases remaining between them. From germline, CDR1 is MDHEN and CDR2 SYDVKM. The CDR3 region has the DNA TGTGCCAGCAGTTTTGCGGGGGCCGACGAGCAGTACTTC. This gives the protein CASSFAGADEQYF.

The chain recombines TRBV18 with TRBJ2-3; 9 bases match TRBD2. The V gene's germline CDR1 is KGHSH and CDR2 LQKENI. Trimming removed 2 bases from V and 5 bases from J; junction bases left unmatched: 5. The CDR3 contains 15 residues. CDR3 in DNA: TGTGCCAGCTCACCAGTAGGCGGGGGGGAAGATACGCAGTATTTT. Protein: CASSPVGGGEDTQYF.

This clone was recorded only once. The chain combines TRBV7-2 with TRBJ1-1, with 7 bases lining up with TRBD1. Germline assignment: CDR1 SGHTA and CDR2 FQGNSA. Losses at the gene ends were 5 bases for V and 1 base for J; bases not matched to a gene: 7. The CDR3 runs to 15 residues. The CDR3: CASSPVDRRNTEAFF. CDR3 DNA: TGTGCCAGCAGCCCCGTGGACAGGCGGAACACTGAAGCTTTCTTT.

This sequence joins TRBV28 and TRBJ2-1; 11 nucleotides agree with TRBD2. The CDR3 totals 14 residues. Germline V gives CDR1 MDHEN, CDR2 SYDVKM. With 5 bases clipped from V and 5 bases from J, the junction kept 2 bases outside the gene matches. DNA for the CDR3: TGTGCCAGCAGTATTAGCGGGGGGGACAATGAGCAGTTCTTC. Its translation: CASSISGGDNEQFF.

This clone was picked up one time. This chain uses TRBV5-1 with TRBJ2-3, with 14 bases that match TRBD2. Germline CDR1 reads SGHRS; CDR2 reads YFSETQ. The J segment lost 5 bases and the V segment lost 4 bases, leaving 6 bases of the junction unmatched. The CDR3 totals 16 residues. For the CDR3, the DNA is TGCGCCAGCAGCGAGGGACTAGCGGGGGCAGGAGATACGCAGTATTTT. Its translation is CASSEGLAGAGDTQYF.

The chain has TRBV5-4 and TRBJ1-2, with D possibly TRBD1 on 6 matching bases. Looked up from germline, CDR1 is SGHNT and CDR2 is YYREEE (reference sequence). This CDR3 comprises 14 residues. V lost 4 bases and J 2 bases, leaving 12 bases between the germline ends. The CDR3 reads CASSSPTGNYGYTF. DNA of the CDR3: TGTGCCAGCAGCAGCCCCACAGGGAACTATGGCTACACCTTC.

The chain links TRBV9 to TRBJ2-2, with TRBD2 identical over 7 bases. The CDR3 totals 17 residues. The germline gives CDR1 SGDLS, CDR2 YYNGEE. V dropped 3 bases and J dropped 0; count of bases not matched to a gene: 8. In DNA form, the CDR3 reads TGTGCCAGCAGCGGAGCCCTAGCGGCTTCGAACACCGGGGAGCTGTTTTTT. Translating it yields CASSGALAASNTGELFF.

The chain links TRBV6-6 to TRBJ2-5; TRBD1 agrees at 12 bases. Trimming cost V 7 bases and J 7 bases; bases outside gene matches: 10. From germline, CDR1 is MNHNY and CDR2 SVGAGI (reference sequence). The length of the CDR3 is 15 residues. The CDR3 here is CASTWDRGPDRTQYF. The CDR3 DNA sequence: TGTGCCAGCACTTGGGACAGGGGGCCGGACAGGACCCAGTACTTC.

The V and J genes are TRBV18 and TRBJ2-3, with D possibly being TRBD1 (5 bases). The CDR3 covers 12 residues. CDR1 is KGHSH and CDR2 is LQKENI in the germline V gene. The V end was cut by 5 bases, the J end by 13 bases, with 16 bases between. The CDR3 loop reads CASSSYHGHEYF. The CDR3 coding sequence is TGTGCCAGCTCATCGTATCACGGACATGAGTATTTT.

The chain links TRBV2 to TRBJ1-1; 8 bases fit TRBD1. Germline CDR1 SNHLY, CDR2 FYNNEI. The ends lost 5 bases at V and 0 bases at J; junction bases unmatched: 8. This CDR3 has 16 amino acids. CDR3 region: CASSQTGDELNTEAFF. The DNA of the CDR3 is TGTGCCAGCAGTCAGACAGGGGATGAGCTGAACACTGAAGCTTTCTTT.

The V and J genes are TRBV5-8 and TRBJ1-1; TRBD1 might be the D (5 bases). Trimming left V 2 bases short and J 9 bases short, with 23 bases between. The germline gives CDR1 SGHTS, CDR2 YDEGEE. This CDR3 is 16 amino acids long. CDR3 loop: CASSLSMTVSLEKAFF. CDR3 sequence (DNA): TGTGCCAGCAGCTTAAGTATGACAGTCAGTCTTGAGAAAGCTTTCTTT.

The DNA for the CDR3 is TGTGCCACCAGCAGAGGGGTGGGGGGAAGGGACGAGCAGTACTTC. This codes for CATSRGVGGRDEQYF. The rearrangement uses TRBV15 and TRBJ2-7, with D perhaps matching TRBD2 (6 bases). CDR3 length: 15 residues. Germline CDR1 LNHNV, CDR2 YYDKDF (reference sequence). Trimming pared 1 base from V and 5 bases from J, leaving 15 bases between.